Shown below are 7 T cell receptor beta chains from a single sample sequenced in a study of cytomegalovirus exposure and HLA in healthy donors. The assay was immunoSEQ multiplex PCR, and TCRdb's table has in-frame clones only and misses some. The profile shows some 170,000 clones, over 80% of them singletons. Sequencing was carried out using PBMCs. Source of these receptors: a young man in good health and CMV-seropositive.

The rearrangement links TRBV6-5 to TRBJ1-3; perhaps TRBD1 as D (6 bases). Germline CDR1 reads MNHEY; CDR2 reads SVGAGI. V dropped 5 bases and J dropped 0 bases, with 11 bases sitting between them. The CDR3 is 15 amino acids. The CDR3 DNA is TGTGCCAGCAGTCCGGGGGGGGCCTCTGGAAACACCATATATTTT. Protein product: CASSPGGASGNTIYF.

A few counts support this clone. The sample contains more than one DNA sequence encoding this CDR3. The rearrangement uses TRBV7-9 and TRBJ1-5; 7 positions agree with TRBD1. CDR1 SEHNR and CDR2 FQNEAQ come from the germline V gene (reference sequence). V lost 4 bases to trimming and J lost 2 bases; unmatched junction nucleotides: 5. This CDR3 has 15 residues. The CDR3 DNA sequence: TGTGCCAGCAGCTCGACAGGGCCGGGCAATCAGCCCCAGCATTTT. It yields the protein CASSSTGPGNQPQHF. Together with reference TRBV7-9 and TRBJ1-5, the CDR3 gives the full variable domain: DTGVSQNPRHKITKRGQNVTFRCDPISEHNRLYWYRQTLGQGPEFLTYFQNEAQLEKSRLLSDRFSAERPKGSFSTLEIQRTEQGDSAMYLCASSSTGPGNQPQHFGDGTRLSIL.

CDR3 nucleotide sequence: TGCGCCAGCAGTCAGACAGGAGACTCTGGAAACACCATATATTTT. The encoded protein is CASSQTGDSGNTIYF. This chain joins TRBV5-1 and TRBJ1-3, with a weak D call TRBD1 (6 bases). Trimming removed 5 bases at V and 0 bases at J, with 12 bases between. CDR3 length equals 15 residues. The germline V gene has CDR1 SGHRS and CDR2 YFSETQ.

This chain connects TRBV29-1 to TRBJ1-2; 8 bases fit TRBD1. Germline CDR1 and CDR2: SQVTM and ANQGSEA. The CDR3 has 11 amino acids. V was clipped by 7 bases and J by 8 bases; unmatched bases: 6. CDR3 DNA sequence: TGCAGCGGCGCGACAGGGGCGGGCTACACCTTC. It specifies CSGATGAGYTF.

The genes are TRBV5-4 and TRBJ1-2; 9 bases are a match to TRBD1. V was clipped by 6 bases and J by 6 bases; unmatched bases: 6. This CDR3 spans 13 amino acids. The V gene's germline CDR1 is SGHNT and CDR2 YYREEE (reference sequence). CDR3 region: CASTKDRGNGYTF. As DNA, the CDR3 is TGTGCCAGCACCAAGGACAGGGGCAATGGCTACACCTTC.

This clone was recorded only once. The V call is TRBV11-2, the J call TRBJ2-5; tentative D call: TRBD1 (5 bases). Germline assignment: CDR1 SGHAT and CDR2 FQNNGV. CDR3 length equals 14 residues. Trimming took off 2 bases at V and 2 bases at J, with 9 bases between the two ends. Written as DNA, the CDR3 is TGTGCCAGCAGCTTACAGGGTAGACAAGAGACCCAGTACTTC. It specifies CASSLQGRQETQYF.

V gene TRBV4-3 combines with J gene TRBJ2-1; D is unclear. The CDR3 consists of 15 residues. The V and J ends lost 0 bases and 2 bases respectively, with 8 bases between them. Looked up from germline, CDR1 is LGHNA and CDR2 is YSLEER. CDR3 sequence: CASSQDFSTYNEQFF. The CDR3 nucleotides are TGCGCCAGCAGCCAAGATTTCAGTACCTACAATGAGCAGTTCTTC.